This entry lists 18 T cell receptor beta chains sequenced from one sample in a study of blood T cell repertoires in COVID-19. The protocol was immunoSEQ multiplex PCR, while the TCRdb copy is restricted to in-frame clones and leaves out a portion. The sample shows around 150,000 clones, approximately 79% of them seen only once. The material sequenced was peripheral blood. These receptors all come from a woman of 80 years or more with acute or convalescent COVID-19.

The chain links TRBV3-1 (or the pseudogene TRBV3-2) to TRBJ1-1; 10 bases fit TRBD1. The CDR3 is made up of 12 amino acids. CDR1 LGHDT and CDR2 YNNKEL come from the germline V gene (reference sequence). J lost 10 bases, V lost 4 bases, and 3 bases had no gene match. CDR3 bases: TGTGCCAGCAGCCTTAGGACAGGGGGAGCTTTCTTT. Amino acids: CASSLRTGGAFF.

The V gene is TRBV27, the J gene TRBJ2-2; D call uncertain. Trimming stripped 4 bases from V and 2 bases from J, with 20 bases between. Germline loops: CDR1 MNHEY, CDR2 SMNVEV (reference sequence). The CDR3 loop spans 18 amino acids. CDR3 residues: CASSWKSVRIRNTGELFF. The CDR3 nucleotides are TGTGCCAGCAGTTGGAAATCGGTCAGGATCCGTAACACCGGGGAGCTGTTTTTT.

The genes are TRBV18 and TRBJ1-3; 11 positions match TRBD1. The CDR3 totals 17 residues. Per germline, CDR1 KGHSH and CDR2 LQKENI. V dropped 4 bases and J dropped 2; count of bases not matched to a gene: 7. CDR3 bases: TGTGCCAGCTCACTGGGGACAGGGGGACTCGCTGGAAACACCATATATTTT. This translates into CASSLGTGGLAGNTIYF.

This clone was counted a few times. The chain couples TRBV7-2 to TRBJ2-7; TRBD2 agrees at 11 bases. In germline, CDR1 is SGHTA, CDR2 FQGNSA. This CDR3 comprises 18 residues. Losses at the gene ends were 5 bases for V and 3 bases for J; bases not matched to a gene: 15. The CDR3 sequence: CASSTRRLAGGGFYEQYF. In nucleotides, the CDR3 is TGTGCCAGCAGCACAAGGCGTCTAGCGGGGGGAGGGTTCTACGAGCAGTACTTC.

This clone occurred once. The chain joins TRBV10-3 to TRBJ2-1, with 11 bases aligning to TRBD2. The junction had 5 bases not matched to a gene; V was cut back by 10 bases and J by 3 bases. The CDR3 spans 14 residues. Germline CDR1 reads ENHRY; CDR2 reads SYGVKD. The CDR3 spells CATETSGIYNEQFF. In nucleotides, the CDR3 is TGTGCCACCGAGACTAGCGGGATCTACAATGAGCAGTTCTTC.

This clone is a singleton in its sample. The chain couples TRBV3-1 (or the pseudogene TRBV3-2) to TRBJ1-2; 8 bases are shared with TRBD1. CDR3 length: 13 residues. With 4 bases clipped from V and 7 bases from J, the junction kept 5 bases outside the gene matches. The germline CDR1 and CDR2 sequences are LGHDT and YNNKEL (reference sequence). The CDR3 region has the DNA TGTGCCAGCAGCCCTGGACAGGGCGGTGGCTACACCTTC. It encodes CASSPGQGGGYTF.

The chain links TRBV19 to TRBJ2-3, with 11 bases matching TRBD1. This CDR3 region has 15 residues. Trimming removed 3 bases from V and 6 bases from J; junction bases left unmatched: 5. Germline CDR1 reads LNHDA; CDR2 reads SQIVND (reference sequence). DNA for the CDR3: TGTGCCAGTAGTATCGGACAGGGGGCGGGGGATACGCAGTATTTT. The encoded protein is CASSIGQGAGDTQYF.

This rearrangement joins TRBV15 to TRBJ2-2, with a possible D match to TRBD2 (5 bases). Per the germline V gene, CDR1 is LNHNV and CDR2 is YYDKDF (reference sequence). V was trimmed by 7 bases and J by 7 bases, leaving 22 bases between them. The CDR3 is made up of 16 amino acids. The CDR3 reads CATKPRVVGMGGELFF. Written as DNA, the CDR3 is TGTGCCACCAAACCGCGGGTAGTGGGCATGGGCGGGGAGCTGTTTTTT.

The J gene is TRBJ2-2, the V gene TRBV30; 7 nucleotides match TRBD2. The CDR3 runs 13 residues. Germline V CDR1 and CDR2: GTSNPN, SVGIG (reference sequence). J gave up 6 bases and V 2 bases, and 3 bases lay outside the gene matches. The chain's CDR3 is CAWSSGGPGELFF. CDR3 bases: TGTGCCTGGAGTTCGGGGGGTCCCGGGGAGCTGTTTTTT. The full variable domain, with the rest looked up from reference TRBV30 and TRBJ2-2, is SQTIHQWPATLVQPVGSPLSLECTVEGTSNPNLYWYRQAAGRGLQLLFYSVGIGQISSEVPQNLSASRPQDRQFILSSKKLLLSDSGFYLCAWSSGGPGELFFGEGSRLTVL.

This chain links TRBV7-9 with TRBJ2-2, with 7 bases that match TRBD2. After removal of 3 bases from V and 5 bases from J, the junction contained 3 bases not matched to a gene. Germline values: CDR1 SEHNR, CDR2 FQNEAQ (reference sequence). The CDR3 has 14 residues. CDR3 amino acids: CASSFGGSTGELFF. In nucleotides, the CDR3 is TGTGCCAGCAGCTTCGGCGGGAGTACCGGGGAGCTGTTTTTT.

Here the CDR3 DNA reads TGTGCCAGCAGTTACTCAGGACAGGGAACTTTTCAGTACTTC. Encoded protein: CASSYSGQGTFQYF. This chain uses TRBV6-5 with TRBJ2-4; 8 bases are a match to TRBD1. V lost 0 bases, J lost 11 bases, and 6 bases stayed unmatched. Germline loops: CDR1 MNHEY, CDR2 SVGAGI. This CDR3 contains 14 residues.

This rearrangement joins TRBV9 to TRBJ2-3; 9 nucleotides agree with TRBD2. The CDR3 extends over 14 amino acids. V lost 4 bases and J lost 2; bases outside the gene matches: 2. CDR1 and CDR2 from the germline V gene are SGDLS and YYNGEE. CDR3 amino acids: CASSIAGVTDTQYF. In nucleotides, the CDR3 is TGTGCCAGCAGCATAGCGGGAGTCACAGATACGCAGTATTTT. The full variable domain, rest sourced from reference TRBV9 and TRBJ2-3, is DSGVTQTPKHLITATGQRVTLRCSPRSGDLSVYWYQQSLDQGLQFLIQYYNGEERAKGNILERFSAQQFPDLHSELNLSSLELGDSALYFCASSIAGVTDTQYFGPGTRLTVL.

The V call is TRBV5-4, the J call TRBJ1-1; D unclear. The CDR3 extends over 13 amino acids. The germline V gene has CDR1 SGHNT and CDR2 YYREEE (reference sequence). V shed 1 base and J shed 3 bases, with 7 bases lying between them. This CDR3 is CASSLMQDTEAFF. The DNA for the CDR3 is TGTGCCAGCAGCTTGATGCAGGACACTGAAGCTTTCTTT.

CDR3 nucleotides: TGTGCCAGCTCACCACCAGCCTTGAGCGGCTCCTCCTACAATGAGCAGTTCTTC. Amino acids: CASSPPALSGSSYNEQFF. The chain uses TRBV18 and TRBJ2-1, with D perhaps TRBD2 (5 bases). V lost 0 bases and J lost 0, with 15 bases in between. Per the germline V gene, CDR1 is KGHSH and CDR2 is LQKENI. The CDR3 extends over 18 amino acids.

The genes are TRBV28 and TRBJ2-3, with TRBD2 identical over 7 bases. Germline V gene sequence: CDR1 MDHEN, CDR2 SYDVKM. The junction had 6 bases not matched to a gene; V was cut back by 6 bases and J by 6 bases. This CDR3 comprises 13 residues. DNA for the CDR3: TGTGCCAGCAGGATAAGCGGGACGGATACGCAGTATTTT. Amino acid sequence: CASRISGTDTQYF.

The chain has TRBV2 and TRBJ1-5; D is undetermined. The germline gives CDR1 SNHLY, CDR2 FYNNEI. V was trimmed by 7 bases and J by 6 bases, leaving 19 bases between them. The CDR3 totals 15 residues. Written as DNA, the CDR3 is TGTGCCAGCACTGACGCCGGGGTTTCGGGTCAGCCCCAGCATTTT. Its protein product is CASTDAGVSGQPQHF. The variable domain in full, with the rest retrieved from reference TRBV2 and TRBJ1-5, is EPEVTQTPSHQVTQMGQEVILRCVPISNHLYFYWYRQILGQKVEFLVSFYNNEISEKSEIFDDQFSVERPDGSNFTLKIRSTKLEDSAMYFCASTDAGVSGQPQHFGDGTRLSIL.

The gene calls are TRBV10-3 and TRBJ2-7; 13 bases agree with TRBD2. The V segment lost 4 bases and the J segment 7 bases; nucleotides outside the gene matches: 10. The CDR3 is 16 amino acids. Germline CDR1 ENHRY, CDR2 SYGVKD. The CDR3 bases are TGTGCCATCAGTGTACTACTAGCGGGAGGGCCTGTGGAGCAGTACTTC. It codes for CAISVLLAGGPVEQYF.

The rearrangement joins TRBV7-2 to TRBJ2-2; D gene uncertain. In germline, CDR1 is SGHTA, CDR2 FQGNSA. This CDR3 comprises 12 residues. Deletions cut 5 bases from V and 7 bases from J, with 8 bases between. The CDR3 loop reads CASSAELGELFF. CDR3 in DNA: TGTGCCAGCAGCGCCGAGCTCGGGGAGCTGTTTTTT.